A selection of T cell receptor beta chains follows, all from one sample in a study of graft-versus-host responses after intestinal transplantation. TCRdb keeps only in-frame clones here, not all; method: immunoSEQ multiplex PCR. The top ten clones hold about 2.2% of a sample with 9,500 to 10,000 clones, around 94% of them seen once. The sequences come from PBMCs, collected 8 days after intestinal transplant. The receptor source for this set is a human patient who received an intestinal transplant, so some T cells may come from the graft donor. The CDR3 runs from the conserved cysteine through the conserved F or W. A D gene is named only where the DNA matches it firmly.

>TRBJ2-3|TRBD2|TRBV5-1
CASSVLAGGGTDTQYF
>TRBJ2-7|TRBD1|TRBV28
CASSRTGGYYEQYF
>TRBJ2-4|.|TRBV2
CASSERMGNIQYF
>TRBJ2-2|.|TRBV28
CASSFRGTGELFF
>TRBJ2-7|.|TRBV7-3
CASSLGVGSGYEQYF
>TRBJ2-3|TRBD1|TRBV7-9
CASSLGTGGPDTQYF
>TRBJ1-6|TRBD1|TRBV14
CASSRGQYNSPLHF
>TRBJ2-1|TRBD2|TRBV28
CASSLRLAGSYNEQFF
>TRBJ2-1|.|TRBV6-5
CASSYQGYNEQFF
>TRBJ2-3|.|TRBV25-1
CATSRGTDTQYF
>TRBJ1-2|TRBD1|TRBV9
CASSVVADRGGVYGYTF
>TRBJ1-3|.|TRBV4-1
CASSRGGAGNTIYF
>TRBJ2-3|TRBD1|TRBV9
CASSPWDRGMDTDTQYF
>TRBJ2-3|.|TRBV7-6
CASSSPYDSTQYF
>TRBJ2-3|.|TRBV5-6
CASSTPFSTDTQYF
>TRBJ2-4|TRBD2|TRBV27
CASGTSPNIQYF
>TRBJ2-7|.|TRBV19
CASSIGSLNEQYF
>TRBJ2-7|TRBD1|TRBV7-9
CASSLGGQYEQYF
>TRBJ1-5|.|TRBV27
CASRLGGGDNQPQHF
>TRBJ1-2|.|TRBV27
CASSAVEGPYGYTF